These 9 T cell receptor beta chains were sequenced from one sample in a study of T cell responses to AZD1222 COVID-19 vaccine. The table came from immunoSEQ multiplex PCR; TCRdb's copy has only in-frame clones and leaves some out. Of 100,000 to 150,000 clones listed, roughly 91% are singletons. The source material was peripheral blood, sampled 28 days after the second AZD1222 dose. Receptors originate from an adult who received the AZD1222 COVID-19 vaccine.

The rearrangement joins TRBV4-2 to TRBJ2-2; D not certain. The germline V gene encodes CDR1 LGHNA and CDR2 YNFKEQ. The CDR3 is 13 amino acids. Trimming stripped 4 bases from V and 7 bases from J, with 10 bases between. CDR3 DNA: TGTGCCAGCAGCCGACCAGATGGCGGGGAGCTGTTTTTT. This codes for CASSRPDGGELFF.

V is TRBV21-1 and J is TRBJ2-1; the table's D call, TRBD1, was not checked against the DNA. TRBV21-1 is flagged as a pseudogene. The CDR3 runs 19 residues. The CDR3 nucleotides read TGTGCCAGCAGCAAGACGAGAAGCGGACAGGGCGCCGTCTACAATGAGCAGTTCTTC. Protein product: CASSKTRSGQGAVYNEQFF.

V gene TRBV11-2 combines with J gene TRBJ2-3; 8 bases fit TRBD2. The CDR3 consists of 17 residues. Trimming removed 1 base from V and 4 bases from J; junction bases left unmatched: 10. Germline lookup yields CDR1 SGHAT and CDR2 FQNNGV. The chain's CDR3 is CASSLAPLAGWADTQYF. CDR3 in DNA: TGTGCCAGCAGCTTAGCCCCCTTAGCGGGATGGGCAGATACGCAGTATTTT.

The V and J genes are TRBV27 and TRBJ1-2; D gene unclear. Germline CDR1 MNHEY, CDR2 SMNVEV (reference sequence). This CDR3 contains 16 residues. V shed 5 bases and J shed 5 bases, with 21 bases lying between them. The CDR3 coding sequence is TGTGCCAGCAGTCCGGCCCTCCGGGCCGTTGTTTATGGCTACACCTTC. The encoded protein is CASSPALRAVVYGYTF.

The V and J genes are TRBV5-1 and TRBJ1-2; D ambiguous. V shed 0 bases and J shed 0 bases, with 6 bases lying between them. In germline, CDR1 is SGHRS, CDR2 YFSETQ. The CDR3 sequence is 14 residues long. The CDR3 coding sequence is TGCGCCAGCAGCTTGGGTACAGCTAACTATGGCTACACCTTC. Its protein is CASSLGTANYGYTF.

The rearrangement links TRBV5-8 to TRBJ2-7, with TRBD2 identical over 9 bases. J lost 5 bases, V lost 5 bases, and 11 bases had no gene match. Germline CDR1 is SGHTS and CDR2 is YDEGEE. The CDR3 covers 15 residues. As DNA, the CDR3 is TGTGCCAGCAGGGACATTAGCGGGAGTAAGGACGAGCAGTACTTC. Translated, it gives CASRDISGSKDEQYF.

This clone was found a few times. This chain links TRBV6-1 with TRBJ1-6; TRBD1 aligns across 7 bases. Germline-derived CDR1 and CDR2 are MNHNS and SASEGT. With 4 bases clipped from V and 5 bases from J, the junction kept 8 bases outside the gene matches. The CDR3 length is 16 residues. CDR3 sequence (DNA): TGTGCCAGCAGTGTTCTCGACAGGGATGATAATTCACCCCTCCACTTT. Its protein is CASSVLDRDDNSPLHF.

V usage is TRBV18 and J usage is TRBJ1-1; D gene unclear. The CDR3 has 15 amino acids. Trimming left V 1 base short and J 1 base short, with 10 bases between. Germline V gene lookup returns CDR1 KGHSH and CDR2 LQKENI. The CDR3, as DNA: TGTGCCAGCTCACCACGTAGACTTGGGAACACTGAAGCTTTCTTT. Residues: CASSPRRLGNTEAFF.

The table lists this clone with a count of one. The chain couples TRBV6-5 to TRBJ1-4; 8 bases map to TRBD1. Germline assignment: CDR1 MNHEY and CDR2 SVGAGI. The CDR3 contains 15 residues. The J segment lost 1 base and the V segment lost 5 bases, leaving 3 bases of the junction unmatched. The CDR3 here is CASSPQGVTNEKLFF. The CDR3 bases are TGTGCCAGCAGTCCACAGGGGGTAACTAATGAAAAACTGTTTTTT.